The present TCR beta chain was sequenced within a study of T cells after yellow fever vaccination. About the study: Any fraction with a low cell number was prepared using SMART-Seq v4 Ultra Low Input.

The authors made TCR cDNA by 5'RACE template switching, adding a universal primer site and UMIs. TCRdb recomputed calls from the 5' RACE reads with MiXCR, one row per CDR3 protein. The profile covers about 550,000 distinct CDR3 sequences, with less than 20% appearing a single time and approximately 15% taken by the ten largest. General observations from the study: The secondary response peaked faster, at day 5 versus 15, but was weaker. Most clones from primary vaccination resurfaced after the booster (around 95% CD4, more than 75% CD8).

Concerning this clonotype: Antigen specificity is unknown.

The TCR was taken from a man under 40 who received the YFV17D yellow fever vaccine. Sequenced here: PBMCs, sampled 15 days after the yellow fever booster vaccination.

CDR3 bases: TGTGCCAGCAGCATAAATAGAGAATCAGATACGCAGTATTTT. As protein: CASSINRESDTQYF. The chain combines TRBV21-1 with TRBJ2-3. TRBV21-1 is termed a pseudogene. The length of the CDR3 is 14 residues.